This T cell receptor (beta chain) was sequenced for a study of blood T cell repertoires in COVID-19. Study context: Acute and convalescent COVID-19 specimens originated in the United States, Italy and Spain. T cells, B-cell-depleted T cells, or PBMCs provided the cDNA or gDNA that served as material.

V lost 10 bases and J lost 2; bases outside the gene matches: 4. Germline CDR1 and CDR2: LNHDA and SQIVND (reference sequence). CDR3 length equals 12 residues. In the authors' methods: The assay estimated nucleated cells by amplifying reference gene primers. The data were produced by immunoSEQ multiplex PCR, yet TCRdb's version contains in-frame clones alone and is incomplete. V and J calls and clone size are those listed in that table; D and trimming were worked out from the DNA. The table records 150,000 or so clones, about four fifths of them present only once. This chain joins TRBV19 and TRBJ1-2, with TRBD1 identical over 7 bases. The sequenced material came from peripheral blood. The receptor was isolated from a human donor with acute or convalescent COVID-19. The donor label of this sample is uncertain. CDR3 region: CATRQGNYGYTF. For the CDR3, the DNA is TGTGCCACCCGACAGGGAAACTATGGCTACACCTTC.